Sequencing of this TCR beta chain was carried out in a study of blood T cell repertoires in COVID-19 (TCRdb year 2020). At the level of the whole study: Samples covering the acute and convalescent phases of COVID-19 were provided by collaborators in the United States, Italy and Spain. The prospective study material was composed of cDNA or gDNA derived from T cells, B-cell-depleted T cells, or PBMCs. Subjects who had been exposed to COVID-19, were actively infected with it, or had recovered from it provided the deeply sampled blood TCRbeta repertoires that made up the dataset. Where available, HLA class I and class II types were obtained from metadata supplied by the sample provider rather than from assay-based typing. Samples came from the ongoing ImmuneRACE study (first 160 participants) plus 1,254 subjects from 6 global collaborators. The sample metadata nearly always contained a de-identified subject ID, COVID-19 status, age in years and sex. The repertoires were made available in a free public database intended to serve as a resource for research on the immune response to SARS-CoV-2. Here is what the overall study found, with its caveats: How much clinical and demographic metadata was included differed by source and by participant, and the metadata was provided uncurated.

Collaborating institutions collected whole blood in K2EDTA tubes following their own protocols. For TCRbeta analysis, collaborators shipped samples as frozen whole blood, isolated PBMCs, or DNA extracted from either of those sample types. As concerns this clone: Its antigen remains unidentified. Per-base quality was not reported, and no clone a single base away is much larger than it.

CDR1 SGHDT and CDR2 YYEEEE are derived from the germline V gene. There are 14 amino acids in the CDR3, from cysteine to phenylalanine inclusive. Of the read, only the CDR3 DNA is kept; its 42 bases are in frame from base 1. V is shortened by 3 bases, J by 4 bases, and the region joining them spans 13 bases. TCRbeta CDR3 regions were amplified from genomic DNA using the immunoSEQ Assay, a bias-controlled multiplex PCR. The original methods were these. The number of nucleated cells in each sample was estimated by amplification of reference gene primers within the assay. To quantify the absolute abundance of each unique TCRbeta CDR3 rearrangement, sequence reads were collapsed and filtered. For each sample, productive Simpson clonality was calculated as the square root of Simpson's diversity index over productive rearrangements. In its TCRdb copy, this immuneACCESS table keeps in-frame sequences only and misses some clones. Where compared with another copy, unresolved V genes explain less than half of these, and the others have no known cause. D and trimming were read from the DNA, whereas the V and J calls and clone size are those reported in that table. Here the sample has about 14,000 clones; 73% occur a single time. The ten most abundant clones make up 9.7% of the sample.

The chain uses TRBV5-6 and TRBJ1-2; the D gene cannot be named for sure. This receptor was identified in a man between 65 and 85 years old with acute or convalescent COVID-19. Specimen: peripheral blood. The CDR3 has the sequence CASSSGSTGYGYTF. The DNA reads TGTGCCAGCAGCTCCGGGTCGACGGGCTATGGCTACACCTTC.